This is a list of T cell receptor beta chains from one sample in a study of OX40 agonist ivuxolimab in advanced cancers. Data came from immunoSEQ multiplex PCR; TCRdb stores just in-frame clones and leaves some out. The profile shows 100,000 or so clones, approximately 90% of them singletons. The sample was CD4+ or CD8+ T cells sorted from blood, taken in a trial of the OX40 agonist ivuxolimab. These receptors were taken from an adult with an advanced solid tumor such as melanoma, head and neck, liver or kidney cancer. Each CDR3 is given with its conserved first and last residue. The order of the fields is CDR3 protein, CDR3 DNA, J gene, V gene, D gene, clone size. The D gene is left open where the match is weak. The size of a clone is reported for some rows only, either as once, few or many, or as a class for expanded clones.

cdr3_aa: CASSVTENTEAFF
cdr3_nt: TGTGCCAGCAGTGTGACAGAGAACACTGAAGCTTTCTTT
j_call: TRBJ1-1
v_call: TRBV6-4
d_call: .
clone_size: .

cdr3_aa: CASSQTRTHYALQETQYF
cdr3_nt: TGTGCCAGTAGCCAAACTCGGACACACTACGCCCTTCAAGAGACCCAGTACTTC
j_call: TRBJ2-5
v_call: TRBV19
d_call: .
clone_size: .

cdr3_aa: CASSLSPRGSYEQYF
cdr3_nt: TGTGCCAGCAGCCTATCCCCCAGGGGGTCCTACGAGCAGTACTTC
j_call: TRBJ2-7
v_call: TRBV7-2
d_call: TRBD1
clone_size: .

cdr3_aa: CASSFGGYSPLHF
cdr3_nt: TGTGCCAGCAGCTTTGGGGGGTATTCACCCCTCCACTTT
j_call: TRBJ1-6
v_call: TRBV7-3
d_call: .
clone_size: once

cdr3_aa: CASSPTTGLAVYNEQFF
cdr3_nt: TGTGCCAGCAGCCCTACTACGGGACTAGCGGTCTACAATGAGCAGTTCTTC
j_call: TRBJ2-1
v_call: TRBV5-8
d_call: TRBD2
clone_size: .

cdr3_aa: CASRQTRTDTQYF
cdr3_nt: TGTGCCAGCAGGCAGACCCGCACAGATACGCAGTATTTT
j_call: TRBJ2-3
v_call: TRBV14
d_call: .
clone_size: few

cdr3_aa: CASSPPDPYTDTQYF
cdr3_nt: TGTGCCAGCTCACCACCGGACCCTTACACAGATACGCAGTATTTT
j_call: TRBJ2-3
v_call: TRBV18
d_call: .
clone_size: .

cdr3_aa: CASSLGGGDETQYF
cdr3_nt: TGCGCCAGCAGCTTGGGAGGCGGGGACGAGACCCAGTACTTC
j_call: TRBJ2-5
v_call: TRBV5-1
d_call: .
clone_size: .

cdr3_aa: CASSGQGRQPQHF
cdr3_nt: TGTGCCAGCAGCGGACAGGGTAGGCAGCCCCAGCATTTT
j_call: TRBJ1-5
v_call: TRBV28
d_call: TRBD1
clone_size: .

cdr3_aa: CAISDRGGDTQYF
cdr3_nt: TGTGCCATCAGTGACAGGGGGGGAGATACGCAGTATTTT
j_call: TRBJ2-3
v_call: TRBV10-3
d_call: .
clone_size: .

cdr3_aa: CASSYQDYEQYF
cdr3_nt: TGTGCCAGCAGTTATCAAGACTACGAGCAGTACTTC
j_call: TRBJ2-7
v_call: TRBV6-6
d_call: .
clone_size: .

cdr3_aa: CASSNGRLQGAEQFF
cdr3_nt: TGTGCCAGTAGTAACGGTCGCCTTCAGGGGGCTGAGCAGTTCTTC
j_call: TRBJ2-1
v_call: TRBV19
d_call: TRBD1
clone_size: .

cdr3_aa: CASSQNDLNEQFF
cdr3_nt: TGTGCCAGCAGCCAAAACGACTTAAATGAGCAGTTCTTC
j_call: TRBJ2-1
v_call: TRBV14
d_call: .
clone_size: .

cdr3_aa: CASSPYRSLTNEQFF
cdr3_nt: TGTGCCAGCAGTCCCTACCGGAGCTTGACGAATGAGCAGTTCTTC
j_call: TRBJ2-1
v_call: TRBV27
d_call: .
clone_size: .

cdr3_aa: CASSGPAVGDRGFYEQYF
cdr3_nt: TGTGCCAGTAGTGGACCGGCGGTAGGGGACAGGGGATTCTACGAGCAGTACTTC
j_call: TRBJ2-7
v_call: TRBV19
d_call: TRBD1
clone_size: .

cdr3_aa: CASSRVAGGRREQFF
cdr3_nt: TGTGCCAGCAGCAGGGTAGCGGGAGGCCGAAGAGAGCAGTTCTTC
j_call: TRBJ2-1
v_call: TRBV7-8
d_call: TRBD2
clone_size: .

cdr3_aa: CASSLVTGWGNEQFF
cdr3_nt: TGTGCCAGCAGTTTGGTCACAGGGTGGGGCAATGAGCAGTTCTTC
j_call: TRBJ2-1
v_call: TRBV28
d_call: .
clone_size: once

cdr3_aa: CAWPALRGSGEETQYF
cdr3_nt: TGTGCCTGGCCGGCTCTCAGGGGGAGTGGTGAAGAGACCCAGTACTTC
j_call: TRBJ2-5
v_call: TRBV30
d_call: TRBD1
clone_size: .

cdr3_aa: CASSVDPGGGAGELFF
cdr3_nt: TGTGCCAGCAGCGTAGATCCAGGGGGCGGAGCCGGGGAGCTGTTTTTT
j_call: TRBJ2-2
v_call: TRBV9
d_call: TRBD1
clone_size: .

cdr3_aa: CASSFGLALNTGELFF
cdr3_nt: TGTGCCAGCAGCTTCGGTCTAGCACTGAACACCGGGGAGCTGTTTTTT
j_call: TRBJ2-2
v_call: TRBV5-4
d_call: .
clone_size: few

cdr3_aa: CSLRGTDTQYF
cdr3_nt: TGCAGCCTCCGTGGTACAGATACGCAGTATTTT
j_call: TRBJ2-3
v_call: TRBV29-1
d_call: .
clone_size: .

cdr3_aa: CASSYSDSTDTQYF
cdr3_nt: TGTGCCAGCAGTTACTCGGACTCCACAGATACGCAGTATTTT
j_call: TRBJ2-3
v_call: TRBV6-6
d_call: .
clone_size: once

cdr3_aa: CASSGTGRSGNTIYF
cdr3_nt: TGTGCCAGCAGTGGTACAGGGCGCTCTGGAAACACCATATATTTT
j_call: TRBJ1-3
v_call: TRBV2
d_call: .
clone_size: .

cdr3_aa: CASSLPGSPGYTF
cdr3_nt: TGTGCCAGCAGCTTACCGGGGTCCCCTGGCTACACCTTC
j_call: TRBJ1-2
v_call: TRBV7-2
d_call: .
clone_size: .

cdr3_aa: CASSPGQGGTDTQYF
cdr3_nt: TGTGCCAGCTCACCGGGACAGGGTGGCACAGATACGCAGTATTTT
j_call: TRBJ2-3
v_call: TRBV18
d_call: TRBD1
clone_size: once

cdr3_aa: CASSIRGDTEAFF
cdr3_nt: TGTGCCAGTAGTATTCGCGGGGACACTGAAGCTTTCTTT
j_call: TRBJ1-1
v_call: TRBV19
d_call: .
clone_size: .